The 14 T cell receptor beta chains in this list originate from one sample, sequenced in a study of sequential checkpoint blockade in melanoma. Profiled with immunoSEQ multiplex PCR; TCRdb holds only in-frame clones, not every one. The data show several thousand clones, about 20% seen once. The treatment was: randomized to nivolumab then ipilimumab (arm A) or the reverse (arm B). The sample consisted of tumor tissue (inferred from file names), taken from a patient given nivolumab and ipilimumab in sequence. These receptors were taken from a human donor with melanoma.

This sequence joins TRBV6-8 and TRBJ2-3; 13 bases map to TRBD2. V shed 4 bases, J shed 2 bases, and the junction held 3 bases outside the gene matches. The CDR3 consists of 16 residues. Germline lookup yields CDR1 MNHGY and CDR2 SAAAGT. The chain's CDR3 is CASSSGLAGNTDTQYF. DNA of the CDR3: TGTGCCAGCAGTTCGGGACTAGCGGGGAACACAGATACGCAGTATTTT.

V is TRBV28 and J is TRBJ1-1, with D uncertain. Trimming pared 6 bases from V and 3 bases from J, leaving 17 bases between. CDR1 is MDHEN, CDR2 SYDVKM, per germline. The CDR3 runs 15 residues. This CDR3 reads CASSFGSLPDTEAFF. Here the CDR3 DNA reads TGTGCCAGCAGCTTCGGGTCTTTACCGGACACTGAAGCTTTCTTT.

As regards this clone: The junction and the germline gene differ at one end; a read error may be behind it. The J gene is TRBJ2-1, the V gene TRBV6-1, with 8 positions matching TRBD1. There are 15 residues in the CDR3. Germline V gives CDR1 MNHNS, CDR2 SASEGT. This chain's CDR3 is CAISEGQGNYNEQFF. The CDR3 nucleotides are TGTGCCATCAGTGAAGGACAGGGTAACTACAATGAGCAGTTCTTC.

Many counts were recorded for this clone. The gene calls are TRBV11-3 and TRBJ2-2; 9 bases are shared with TRBD1. CDR1 is SGHNT and CDR2 is YENEEA in the germline V gene. V dropped 4 bases and J dropped 7; count of bases not matched to a gene: 10. The CDR3 consists of 16 residues. The CDR3 DNA sequence: TGTGCCAGCAGCTCCCCCGGGACAGGGAAAGTCGGGGAGCTGTTTTTT. It yields the protein CASSSPGTGKVGELFF.

The rearrangement links TRBV19 to TRBJ2-7; D is unresolved. V dropped 3 bases and J dropped 4 bases, with 10 bases sitting between them. Germline-derived CDR1 and CDR2 are LNHDA and SQIVND (reference sequence). The CDR3 runs 13 residues. The CDR3 DNA reads TGTGCCAGTAGTATTAGGGCCGGGTACGAGCAGTACTTC. This sequence encodes CASSIRAGYEQYF.

The chain recombines TRBV11-3 with TRBJ1-6; a weak D match, TRBD1 (5 bases). The CDR3 contains 18 residues. Germline lookup yields CDR1 SGHNT and CDR2 YENEEA. Trimming took 3 bases from V and 0 from J, leaving 15 bases between them. CDR3 bases: TGTGCCAGCAGCTTCGGGACGGGGACCCTCTCCTATAATTCACCCCTCCACTTT. Protein product: CASSFGTGTLSYNSPLHF. The full variable domain, its missing parts supplied by reference TRBV11-3 and TRBJ1-6, is EAGVVQSPRYKIIEKKQPVAFWCNPISGHNTLYWYLQNLGQGPELLIRYENEEAVDDSQLPKDRFSAERLKGVDSTLKIQPAELGDSAVYLCASSFGTGTLSYNSPLHFGNGTRLTVT.

Relative to its sample, this clone is medium-sized. The V call is TRBV11-3, the J call TRBJ1-1; 8 bases align to TRBD1. The CDR3 is 17 residues long. The germline gives CDR1 SGHNT, CDR2 YENEEA. V lost 4 bases to trimming and J lost 2 bases; unmatched junction nucleotides: 12. This CDR3 reads CASSSDRASEVNTEAFF. Here the CDR3 DNA reads TGTGCCAGCAGCTCGGACAGGGCAAGTGAGGTAAACACTGAAGCTTTCTTT.

This clone was observed a single time. The chain recombines TRBV5-1 with TRBJ2-2; 8 nucleotides align to TRBD1. V was pared by 4 bases and J by 3 bases, with 5 bases of the junction left unmatched. The CDR3 runs 15 residues. The germline V gene encodes CDR1 SGHRS and CDR2 YFSETQ. CDR3 nucleotides: TGCGCCAGCAGCCAAGGACAGGGTGACACCGGGGAGCTGTTTTTT. It is translated as CASSQGQGDTGELFF.

CDR3 nucleotide sequence: TGTGCCAGCAGGCAACCTCCGACAGGGGGCCGTCAGCCCCAGCATTTT. This translates into CASRQPPTGGRQPQHF. The chain employs TRBV28 and TRBJ1-5, with 10 bases that match TRBD1. The CDR3 is made up of 16 amino acids. V shed 6 bases and J 6 bases; nucleotides not matched to a gene: 11. Germline-derived CDR1 and CDR2 are MDHEN and SYDVKM.

V gene TRBV19 combines with J gene TRBJ1-5, with D uncertain. In germline, CDR1 is LNHDA, CDR2 SQIVND (reference sequence). This CDR3 is 13 amino acids long. V gave up 6 bases and J gave up 7 bases, with 13 bases separating them. The CDR3 reads CASRESVIQPQHF. The DNA of the CDR3 is TGTGCCAGTAGGGAATCGGTGATCCAGCCCCAGCATTTT.

This chain joins TRBV6-8 and TRBJ2-2, with D perhaps TRBD1 (6 bases). The germline V and J ends were trimmed by 5 bases and 4 bases, with 14 bases remaining between them. The CDR3 contains 15 residues. Germline CDR1 and CDR2: MNHGY and SAAAGT. Here the CDR3 reads CASSTAGVPTGELFF. The CDR3 region has the DNA TGTGCCAGCAGTACTGCAGGGGTGCCCACCGGGGAGCTGTTTTTT.

This clone was detected a few times. The chain recombines TRBV18 with TRBJ1-5; no firm D call. Germline V gene sequence: CDR1 KGHSH, CDR2 LQKENI. The CDR3 loop spans 12 amino acids. With 0 bases removed from V and 9 bases from J, the gap between germline ends came to 6 bases. CDR3 in DNA: TGTGCCAGCTCACCACCTGTGGGGCCCCAGCATTTT. This translates into CASSPPVGPQHF.

The chain carries TRBV30 and TRBJ1-6; D possibly corresponds to TRBD1 (5 bases). Trimming took off 0 bases at V and 14 bases at J, with 11 bases between the two ends. Germline values: CDR1 GTSNPN, CDR2 SVGIG (reference sequence). The CDR3 extends over 12 amino acids. The CDR3 nucleotides read TGTGCCTGGAGTGTGGGGGGGTTAACCCTCCACTTT. This translates into CAWSVGGLTLHF.

This clone has only a few counts. The V and J genes are TRBV6-8 and TRBJ2-7; 8 bases align to TRBD1. The CDR3 has 14 residues. V lost 7 bases to trimming and J lost 4 bases; unmatched junction nucleotides: 9. Germline CDR1 is MNHGY and CDR2 is SAAAGT. The CDR3 nucleotides read TGTGCCAGCAACCTGTCAGGGGGCATTTACGAGCAGTACTTC. It translates to CASNLSGGIYEQYF.